Listed below are T cell receptor beta chains from one sample, sequenced in a study of T-cell reconstitution after alpha-beta-depleted transplantation in children. TCRdb redid the calling of the PCR reads with MiXCR, one entry per CDR3 protein. This sample yields approximately 500,000 distinct CDR3 sequences, of which roughly a tenth are seen a single time; about 2.1% belongs to the top ten. Sample: PBMCs, taken before TCRalphabeta/CD19-depleted stem cell transplant. These receptors all come from a child under 10 years old with inherited bone marrow failure, due to receive a stem cell transplant. Each CDR3 is given with its conserved first and last residue. The D gene is left open where the match is weak. Where a row states a size, it is once, few, many or the class of an expanded clone; other rows omit it.

TRBJ2-1,.,TRBV14,.,CASSQETWNEQFF,TGTGCCAGCAGCCAAGAAACTTGGAATGAGCAGTTCTTC
TRBJ2-2,TRBD1,TRBV23-1,.,CASRGFGTENTGELFF,TGCGCCAGCAGGGGCTTCGGGACAGAGAACACCGGGGAGCTGTTTTTT
TRBJ2-1,.,TRBV4-3,many,CASSQRGRGHEQFF,TGCGCCAGCAGCCAACGGGGCAGGGGACATGAGCAGTTCTTC
TRBJ2-1,TRBD2,TRBV4-1,few,CASSPGLAGVNHEQFF,TGCGCCAGCAGCCCGGGACTAGCGGGAGTAAACCATGAGCAGTTCTTC
TRBJ1-2,.,TRBV14,many,CASSLTSGPYGYTF,TGTGCCAGCAGCCTCACCTCGGGTCCATATGGCTACACCTTC
TRBJ2-5,.,TRBV7-9,many,CASSDNTGLYQETQYF,TGTGCCAGCAGCGATAACACAGGACTGTACCAAGAGACCCAGTACTTC
TRBJ2-7,TRBD1,TRBV20-1,few,CSASSDRDYEQYF,TGCAGTGCTAGTTCGGACAGGGACTACGAGCAGTACTTC
TRBJ2-1,TRBD2,TRBV20-1,.,CSARDRQREYEQFF,TGCAGTGCTAGAGACCGTCAGCGGGAGTATGAGCAGTTCTTC
TRBJ1-2,.,TRBV30,.,CAWRGPAGLLPLGYTF,TGTGCCTGGAGGGGCCCCGCCGGGCTCTTACCTCTTGGCTACACCTTC
TRBJ2-4,TRBD1,TRBV18,many,CASSPDRMSDIQYF,TGTGCCAGCTCACCGGACAGGATGTCGGACATTCAGTACTTC
TRBJ2-7,.,TRBV6-1,many,CASSPTSGGYEQYF,TGTGCCAGCAGTCCAACTTCCGGCGGTTACGAGCAGTACTTC
TRBJ2-1,TRBD2,TRBV28,many,CASSSTSGRVDEQFF,TGTGCCAGCAGTTCGACTAGCGGGAGGGTCGATGAGCAGTTCTTC
TRBJ2-7,.,TRBV6-2/TRBV6-3,.,CASSYIAGLRPLYEQYF,TGTGCCAGCAGTTACATTGCGGGACTCCGACCTCTCTACGAGCAGTACTTC
TRBJ1-1,.,TRBV5-1,many,CASSGVGALNTEAFF,TGCGCCAGCAGCGGGGTGGGGGCCCTGAACACTGAAGCTTTCTTT
TRBJ2-1,.,TRBV7-9,many,CASSLGGTALDNEQFF,TGTGCCAGCAGCTTAGGGGGTACAGCTCTGGACAATGAGCAGTTCTTC
TRBJ1-6,.,TRBV5-1,few,CASTARSGSGSPLHF,TGCGCCAGCACGGCGAGGTCAGGGTCGGGCTCACCCCTCCACTTT
TRBJ2-7,.,TRBV4-3,many,CASSQETGVWDEQYF,TGCGCCAGCAGCCAAGAAACGGGAGTGTGGGACGAGCAGTACTTC
TRBJ2-7,TRBD1,TRBV30,many,CAWSSGTGANEQYF,TGTGCCTGGAGCTCCGGGACAGGGGCAAACGAGCAGTACTTC
TRBJ2-7,.,TRBV15,many,CATSRDSHERIYEQYF,TGTGCCACCAGCAGAGATTCCCATGAGCGGATCTACGAGCAGTACTTC
TRBJ1-6,.,TRBV12-3/TRBV12-4,many,CASTARTVSSYNSPLHF,TGTGCCAGCACCGCAAGGACCGTTAGCTCCTATAATTCACCCCTCCACTTT
TRBJ2-7,.,TRBV7-9,many,CASSPTVGEQYF,TGTGCCAGCAGCCCTACAGTGGGCGAGCAGTACTTC
TRBJ2-1,TRBD1,TRBV5-1,many,CASSPSGGAYNEQFF,TGCGCCAGCAGCCCCTCAGGGGGTGCCTACAATGAGCAGTTCTTC
TRBJ2-2,.,TRBV12-3/TRBV12-4,many,CASSLLWGGNTGELFF,TGTGCCAGCAGTCTCCTTTGGGGCGGCAACACCGGGGAGCTGTTTTTT
TRBJ2-7,.,TRBV27,many,CASSMIPGSYEQYF,TGTGCCAGCAGTATGATTCCGGGCTCCTACGAGCAGTACTTC
TRBJ2-1,.,TRBV11-3,many,CASSAPGVYNEQFF,TGTGCCAGCAGCGCGCCGGGGGTCTACAATGAGCAGTTCTTC
TRBJ1-4,.,TRBV30,many,CAWSATGIGEKLFF,TGTGCCTGGAGTGCTACAGGGATAGGAGAAAAACTGTTTTTT
TRBJ2-2,.,TRBV4-3,many,CASSQNAGPRGTGELFF,TGCGCCAGCAGCCAGAACGCGGGGCCCCGAGGCACCGGGGAGCTGTTTTTT
TRBJ2-7,TRBD1,TRBV12-3/TRBV12-4,many,CASRYTGGYEQYF,TGTGCCAGCAGATACACAGGGGGCTACGAGCAGTACTTC
TRBJ2-1,TRBD2,TRBV11-2,few,CASSPRTSGRSFVDEQFF,TGTGCCAGCAGCCCCCGGACTAGCGGGAGGTCCTTCGTCGATGAGCAGTTCTTC
TRBJ1-4,.,TRBV2,.,CASSSTNEKLFF,TGTGCCAGCAGTTCAACTAATGAAAAACTGTTTTTT
TRBJ2-2,.,TRBV12-3/TRBV12-4,.,CASKGGQALNTGELFF,TGTGCCAGCAAAGGAGGGCAGGCCTTGAACACCGGGGAGCTGTTTTTT
TRBJ2-7,TRBD2,TRBV5-4,few,CASSGSGSKYEQYF,TGTGCCAGCAGCGGTAGCGGGAGTAAGTACGAGCAGTACTTC
TRBJ1-2,.,TRBV27,many,CASSFGQIWKGYTF,TGTGCCAGCAGTTTTGGACAGATTTGGAAGGGCTACACCTTC
TRBJ2-4,TRBD1,TRBV19,.,CASRTDRAAKNIQYF,TGTGCCAGTAGGACCGACAGGGCGGCCAAAAACATTCAGTACTTC
TRBJ1-5,.,TRBV4-3,few,CASSQDAGNRQPQHF,TGCGCCAGCAGCCAAGACGCAGGGAACCGTCAGCCCCAGCATTTT
TRBJ2-7,.,TRBV27,many,CASSFGTIYEQYF,TGTGCCAGCAGTTTCGGGACCATCTACGAGCAGTACTTC
TRBJ2-1,TRBD2,TRBV5-5,many,CASSLTSENYNEQFF,TGTGCCAGCAGCCTAACTAGCGAGAACTACAATGAGCAGTTCTTC
TRBJ2-7,.,TRBV6-5,many,CASGGALYEQYF,TGTGCCAGCGGGGGTGCCCTCTACGAGCAGTACTTC
TRBJ2-2,.,TRBV7-9,many,CASSAQGRVNTGELFF,TGTGCCAGCAGCGCCCAGGGGCGGGTGAATACCGGGGAGCTGTTTTTT
TRBJ2-1,TRBD2,TRBV6-4,.,CASSVGGGSGDEQFF,TGTGCCAGCTCCGTGGGTGGCGGGAGTGGAGATGAGCAGTTCTTC
TRBJ2-7,.,TRBV5-6,.,CASSLGDRQVLSHEQYF,TGTGCCAGCAGCTTGGGGGATCGACAGGTCCTTTCCCACGAGCAGTACTTC
TRBJ2-1,.,TRBV6-2/TRBV6-3,many,CASSYSLTGIGYNEQFF,TGTGCCAGCAGTTACTCCCTCACAGGAATTGGGTACAATGAGCAGTTCTTC
TRBJ2-7,TRBD1,TRBV6-5,many,CASSYYRDRVSYEQYF,TGTGCCAGCAGTTACTACCGGGACAGGGTGTCCTACGAGCAGTACTTC
TRBJ1-2,TRBD1,TRBV10-1,few,CASTAGTGVYGYTF,TGCGCCAGCACCGCGGGGACAGGGGTCTATGGCTACACCTTC